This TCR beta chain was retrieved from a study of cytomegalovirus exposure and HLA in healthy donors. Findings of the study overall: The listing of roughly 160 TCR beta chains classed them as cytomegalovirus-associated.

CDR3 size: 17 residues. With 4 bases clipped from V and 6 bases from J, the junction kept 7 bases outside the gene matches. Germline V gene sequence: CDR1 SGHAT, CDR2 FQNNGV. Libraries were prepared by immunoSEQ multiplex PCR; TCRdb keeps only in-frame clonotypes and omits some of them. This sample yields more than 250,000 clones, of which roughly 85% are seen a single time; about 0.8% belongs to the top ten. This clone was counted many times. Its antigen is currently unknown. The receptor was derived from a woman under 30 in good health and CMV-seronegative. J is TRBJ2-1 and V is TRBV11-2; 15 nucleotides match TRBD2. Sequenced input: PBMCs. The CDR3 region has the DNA TGTGCCAGCAGCTCGGGACTAGCGGGAGGCGGGTTCAATGAGCAGTTCTTC. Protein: CASSSGLAGGGFNEQFF.